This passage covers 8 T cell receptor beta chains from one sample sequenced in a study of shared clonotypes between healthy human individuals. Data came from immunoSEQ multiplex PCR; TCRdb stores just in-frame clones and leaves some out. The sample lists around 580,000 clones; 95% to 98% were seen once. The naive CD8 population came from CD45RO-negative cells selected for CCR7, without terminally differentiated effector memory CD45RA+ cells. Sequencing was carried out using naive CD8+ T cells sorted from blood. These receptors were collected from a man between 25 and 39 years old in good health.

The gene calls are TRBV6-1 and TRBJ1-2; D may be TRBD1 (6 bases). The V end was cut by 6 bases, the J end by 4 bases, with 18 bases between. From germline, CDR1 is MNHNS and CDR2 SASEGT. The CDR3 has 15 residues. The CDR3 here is CASRADDRSSYGYTF. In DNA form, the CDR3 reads TGTGCCAGCAGGGCCGATGACAGGTCTAGCTATGGCTACACCTTC.

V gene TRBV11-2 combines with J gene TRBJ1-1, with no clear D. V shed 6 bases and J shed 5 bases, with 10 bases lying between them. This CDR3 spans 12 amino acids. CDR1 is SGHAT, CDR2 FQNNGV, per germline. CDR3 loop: CASSNWRTEAFF. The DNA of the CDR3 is TGTGCCAGCAGTAACTGGAGGACTGAAGCTTTCTTT.

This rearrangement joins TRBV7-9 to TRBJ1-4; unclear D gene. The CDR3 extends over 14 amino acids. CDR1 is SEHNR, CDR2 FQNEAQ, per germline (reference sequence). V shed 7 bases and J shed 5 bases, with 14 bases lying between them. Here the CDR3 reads CASTSLPENEKLFF. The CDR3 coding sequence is TGTGCCAGCACCTCATTGCCAGAGAATGAAAAACTGTTTTTT. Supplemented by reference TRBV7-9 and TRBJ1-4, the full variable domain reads DTGVSQNPRHKITKRGQNVTFRCDPISEHNRLYWYRQTLGQGPEFLTYFQNEAQLEKSRLLSDRFSAERPKGSFSTLEIQRTEQGDSAMYLCASTSLPENEKLFFGSGTQLSVL.

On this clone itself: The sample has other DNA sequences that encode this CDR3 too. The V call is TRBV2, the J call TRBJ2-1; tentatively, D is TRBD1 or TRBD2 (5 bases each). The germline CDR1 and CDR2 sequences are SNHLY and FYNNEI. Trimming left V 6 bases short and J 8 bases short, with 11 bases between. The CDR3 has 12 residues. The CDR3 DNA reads TGTGCCAGCAGAGGAGGCAGGGATGAGCAGTTCTTC. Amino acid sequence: CASRGGRDEQFF.

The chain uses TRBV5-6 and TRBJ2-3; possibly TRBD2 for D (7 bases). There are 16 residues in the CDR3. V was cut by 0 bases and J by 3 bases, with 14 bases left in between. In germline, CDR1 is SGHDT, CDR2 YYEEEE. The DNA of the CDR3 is TGTGCCAGCAGCTTGGCCTCGGGGGGCAGAACAGATACGCAGTATTTT. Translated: CASSLASGGRTDTQYF.

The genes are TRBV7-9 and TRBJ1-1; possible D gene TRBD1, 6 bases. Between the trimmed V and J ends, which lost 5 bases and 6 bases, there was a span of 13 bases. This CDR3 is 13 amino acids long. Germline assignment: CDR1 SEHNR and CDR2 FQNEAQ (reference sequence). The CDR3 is CASSLGGAPEAFF. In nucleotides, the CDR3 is TGTGCCAGCAGCCTCGGGGGGGCGCCTGAAGCTTTCTTT.

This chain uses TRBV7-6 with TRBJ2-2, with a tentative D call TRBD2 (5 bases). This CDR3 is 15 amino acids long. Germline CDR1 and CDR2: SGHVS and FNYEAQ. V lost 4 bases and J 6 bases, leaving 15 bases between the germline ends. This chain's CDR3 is CASSSVPGSAGELFF. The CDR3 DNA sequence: TGTGCCAGCAGCTCGGTTCCGGGATCGGCCGGGGAGCTGTTTTTT.

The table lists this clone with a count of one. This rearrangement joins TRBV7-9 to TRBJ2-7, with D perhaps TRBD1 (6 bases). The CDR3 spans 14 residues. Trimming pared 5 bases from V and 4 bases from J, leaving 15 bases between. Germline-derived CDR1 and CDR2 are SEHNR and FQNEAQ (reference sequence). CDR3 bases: TGTGCCAGCAGCCCCACAGGGAATCGGTACGAGCAGTACTTC. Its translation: CASSPTGNRYEQYF.